The 9 T cell receptor beta chains presented below share a single source sample, sequenced in a study of T cell clonotyping in hematopoietic cell transplantation. Repertoires were generated with immunoSEQ multiplex PCR, while TCRdb's copy carries only in-frame clones and drops some. In the table there are about 29,000 clones, around 90% of which are singletons. This material consisted of PBMCs, taken 100 days after allogeneic stem cell transplant. These receptors came from a female patient aged 45-65 years who had an allogeneic stem cell transplant from a related donor, so the T cells may come from the graft donor. Some clones in this sample may be carry-over from other donors' samples.

The gene calls are TRBV5-8 and TRBJ1-5, with 12 bases fitting TRBD1. Germline CDR1 and CDR2: SGHTS and YDEGEE. The trim removed 4 bases at V and 6 bases at J, leaving 17 bases unmatched. The CDR3 is made up of 19 amino acids. For the CDR3, the DNA is TGTGCCAGCAGCACTGCGGGACAGGGGGCAATTACCCAGGGTCAGCCCCAGCATTTT. Translation gives CASSTAGQGAITQGQPQHF.

This clone was counted a single time. The chain uses TRBV5-1 and TRBJ2-2; D might be TRBD1 or TRBD2, each matching 6 bases. Germline values: CDR1 SGHRS, CDR2 YFSETQ. V shed 4 bases and J shed 5 bases, with 18 bases lying between them. The CDR3 extends over 16 amino acids. As DNA, the CDR3 is TGCGCCAGCAGCGGTTCCGGGGGCGCAGGAACCGGGGAGCTGTTTTTT. Protein product: CASSGSGGAGTGELFF.

The chain carries TRBV30 and TRBJ1-2; no reliable D call. CDR3 length: 14 residues. The V end was cut by 4 bases, the J end by 0 bases, with 12 bases between. Germline CDR1 reads GTSNPN; CDR2 reads SVGIG (reference sequence). In DNA, the CDR3 is TGTGCCTGGATTAAAGGGATAGCTAACTATGGCTACACCTTC. It yields the protein CAWIKGIANYGYTF. Using reference TRBV30 and TRBJ1-2 for the parts outside the CDR3, the full variable domain is SQTIHQWPATLVQPVGSPLSLECTVEGTSNPNLYWYRQAAGRGLQLLFYSVGIGQISSEVPQNLSASRPQDRQFILSSKKLLLSDSGFYLCAWIKGIANYGYTFGSGTRLTVV.

This sequence joins TRBV11-3 and TRBJ1-1; the D gene is possibly TRBD1 (6 bases). Germline values: CDR1 SGHNT, CDR2 YENEEA. Trimming cost V 5 bases and J 7 bases, with 11 bases left between them. The CDR3 is 12 amino acids. The CDR3 DNA sequence: TGTGCCAGCAGCCTGACAGGCAATGAAGCTTTCTTT. Its protein is CASSLTGNEAFF.

This sequence joins TRBV14 and TRBJ1-2, with D tentatively TRBD1 (5 bases). The CDR3 is 13 amino acids. CDR1 SGHDN and CDR2 FVKESK come from the germline V gene. Trimming pared 4 bases from V and 4 bases from J, leaving 10 bases between. The CDR3 loop reads CASSPDTFYGYTF. The CDR3 region has the DNA TGTGCCAGCAGCCCGGACACGTTCTATGGCTACACCTTC.

The rearrangement uses TRBV5-6 and TRBJ1-5; weak D call: TRBD1 (6 bases). This CDR3 is 13 amino acids long. The V end lost 1 base, the J end lost 7 bases, and 9 bases lay between the germline ends. The germline V gene encodes CDR1 SGHDT and CDR2 YYEEEE. The CDR3 spells CASSLTGNQPQHF. Here the CDR3 DNA reads TGTGCCAGCAGCTTGACAGGGAACCAGCCCCAGCATTTT. The complete variable domain, with remaining parts taken from reference TRBV5-6 and TRBJ1-5, reads DAGVTQSPTHLIKTRGQQVTLRCSPKSGHDTVSWYQQALGQGPQFIFQYYEEEERQRGNFPDRFSGHQFPNYSSELNVNALLLGDSALYLCASSLTGNQPQHFGDGTRLSIL.

The chain recombines TRBV5-1 with TRBJ2-2; D ambiguous. Trimming shortened V by 9 bases and J by 0 bases, and 12 bases separated the two germline ends. CDR3 length: 14 residues. Germline V gene lookup returns CDR1 SGHRS and CDR2 YFSETQ. The CDR3: CATALDPNTGELFF. The CDR3 coding sequence is TGCGCCACCGCTTTGGACCCGAACACCGGGGAGCTGTTTTTT. The full variable domain, its missing parts supplied by reference TRBV5-1 and TRBJ2-2, is KAGVTQTPRYLIKTRGQQVTLSCSPISGHRSVSWYQQTPGQGLQFLFEYFSETQRNKGNFPGRFSGRQFSNSRSEMNVSTLELGDSALYLCATALDPNTGELFFGEGSRLTVL.

The V and J genes are TRBV10-3 and TRBJ1-4; D unclear. Germline V gives CDR1 ENHRY, CDR2 SYGVKD. Trimming left V 7 bases short and J 8 bases short, with 14 bases between. This CDR3 contains 13 residues. In nucleotides, the CDR3 is TGTGCCATCATGGACGGGAGAGAGGAAAAACTGTTTTTT. Its protein product is CAIMDGREEKLFF.

The chain has TRBV25-1 and TRBJ2-3, with D perhaps TRBD1 (5 bases). This CDR3 is 14 amino acids long. Germline V gene lookup returns CDR1 MGHDK and CDR2 SYGVNS. V was clipped by 2 bases and J by 1 base, with 7 bases between them. In DNA form, the CDR3 reads TGTGCCAGCAGTGAACTACAGGGCACAGATACGCAGTATTTT. Protein sequence: CASSELQGTDTQYF.